This TCR beta chain was documented in a study of T cells in Graves' hyperthyroidism and ophthalmopathy. Researchers barred patients who had uncontrolled infection, other autoimmune disease, pregnancy or lactation. This CDR3 comprises 13 residues. Germline V gene lookup returns CDR1 MDHEN and CDR2 SYDVKM. V was pared by 7 bases and J by 2 bases, with 12 bases between. TCR beta CDR3 sequences were amplified from RNA transcripts. Carried out on the TCR CDR3, a first-round RT-PCR used the HTBI primer set. TCRdb fed the multiplex PCR reads into MiXCR, producing one record per CDR3 protein. The sample shows 650,000 to 750,000 distinct CDR3 sequences, about 14% of them seen only once.

This sequence originates from a woman aged 18 to 35 with Graves' hyperthyroidism. The chain carries TRBV28 and TRBJ2-7; no clear D gene. Sample: blood. The CDR3 loop reads CASTRTVPYEQYF. The CDR3 nucleotides read TGTGCCAGCACCCGGACGGTGCCCTACGAGCAGTACTTC.